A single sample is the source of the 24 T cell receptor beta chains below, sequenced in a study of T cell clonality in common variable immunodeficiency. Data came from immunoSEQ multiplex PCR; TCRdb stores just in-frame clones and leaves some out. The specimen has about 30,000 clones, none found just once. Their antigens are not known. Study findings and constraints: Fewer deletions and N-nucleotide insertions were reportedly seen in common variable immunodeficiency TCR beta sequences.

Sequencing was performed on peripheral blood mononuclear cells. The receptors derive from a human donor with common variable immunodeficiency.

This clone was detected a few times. The sequenced CDR3 bases are TGTGCCAGCAGTGATGTACGGGGGGCTGGCTCCAAACAGCCC. This translates into CASSDVRGAGSKQP. The full-length CDR3 reads as CASSDVRGAGSKQPQHF. This rearrangement joins TRBV2 to TRBJ1-5, with a tentative D call TRBD1 (6 bases). With the read ending 3 residues before the CDR3 end, the germline J gene is used to fill in that end. The germline gives CDR1 SNHLY, CDR2 FYNNEI. This CDR3 has 17 amino acids. V gave up 3 bases and J gave up 7 bases, with 22 bases separating them.

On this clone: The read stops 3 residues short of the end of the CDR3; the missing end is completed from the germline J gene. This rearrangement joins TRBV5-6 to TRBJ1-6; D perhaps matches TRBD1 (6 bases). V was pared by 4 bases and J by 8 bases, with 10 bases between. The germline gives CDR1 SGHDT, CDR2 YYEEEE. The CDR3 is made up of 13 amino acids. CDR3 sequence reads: CASSIPGDSPLHF. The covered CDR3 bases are TGTGCCAGCAGCATTCCAGGGGATTCACCC.

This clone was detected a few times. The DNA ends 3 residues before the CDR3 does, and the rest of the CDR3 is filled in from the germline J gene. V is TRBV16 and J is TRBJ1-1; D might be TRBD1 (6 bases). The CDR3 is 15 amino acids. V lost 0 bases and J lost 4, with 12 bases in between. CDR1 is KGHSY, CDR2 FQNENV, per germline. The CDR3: CASSQSLVGGTEAFF. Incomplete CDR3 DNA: TGTGCCAGCAGCCAATCGTTAGTAGGGGGCACTGAA.

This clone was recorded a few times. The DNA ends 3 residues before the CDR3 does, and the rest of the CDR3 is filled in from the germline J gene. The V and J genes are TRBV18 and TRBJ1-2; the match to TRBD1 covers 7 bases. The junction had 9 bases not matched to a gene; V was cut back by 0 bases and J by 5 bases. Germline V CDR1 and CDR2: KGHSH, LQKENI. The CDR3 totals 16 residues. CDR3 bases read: TGTGCCAGCTCACCACCTGACAGGGTCATGGGGTATGGC. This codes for CASSPPDRVMGYG. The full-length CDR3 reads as CASSPPDRVMGYGYTF.

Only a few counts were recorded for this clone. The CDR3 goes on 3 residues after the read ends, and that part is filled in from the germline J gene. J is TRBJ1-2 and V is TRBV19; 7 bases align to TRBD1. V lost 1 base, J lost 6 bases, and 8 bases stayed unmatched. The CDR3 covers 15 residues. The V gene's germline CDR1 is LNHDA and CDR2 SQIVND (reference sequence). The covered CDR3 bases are TGTGCCAGTAGTATAGGGACAGGCACCCAGAATGGC. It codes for CASSIGTGTQNG. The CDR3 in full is CASSIGTGTQNGYTF.

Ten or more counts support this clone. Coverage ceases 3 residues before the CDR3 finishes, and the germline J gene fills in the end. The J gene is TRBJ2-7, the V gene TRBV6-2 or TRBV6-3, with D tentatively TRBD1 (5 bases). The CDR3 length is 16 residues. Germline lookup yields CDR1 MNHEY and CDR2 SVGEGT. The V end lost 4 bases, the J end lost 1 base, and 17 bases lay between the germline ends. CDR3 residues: CASSSRTTPGSYEQYF. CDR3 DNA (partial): TGTGCCAGCAGTTCCCGGACAACTCCTGGGTCCTACGAG.

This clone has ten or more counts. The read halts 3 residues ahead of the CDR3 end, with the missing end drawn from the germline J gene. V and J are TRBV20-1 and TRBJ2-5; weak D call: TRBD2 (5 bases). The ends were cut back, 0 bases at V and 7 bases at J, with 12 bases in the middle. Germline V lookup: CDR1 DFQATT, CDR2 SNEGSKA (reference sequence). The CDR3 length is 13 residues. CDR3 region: CSAREAGFRTQYF. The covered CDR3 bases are TGCAGTGCTAGAGAGGCGGGTTTTAGGACC.

Incomplete CDR3 DNA: TGTGCCAGCAGTGCGACAGGGCTACTCGCTTCACCC. This gives the protein CASSATGLLASP. The whole CDR3 sequence is CASSATGLLASPLHF. This chain joins TRBV6-1 and TRBJ1-6, with TRBD1 matching over 7 bases. The read finishes 3 residues shy of the CDR3 end, and the germline J gene is used to complete it. With 4 bases clipped from V and 9 bases from J, the junction kept 9 bases outside the gene matches. The CDR3 length is 15 residues. Per the germline V gene, CDR1 is MNHNS and CDR2 is SASEGT.

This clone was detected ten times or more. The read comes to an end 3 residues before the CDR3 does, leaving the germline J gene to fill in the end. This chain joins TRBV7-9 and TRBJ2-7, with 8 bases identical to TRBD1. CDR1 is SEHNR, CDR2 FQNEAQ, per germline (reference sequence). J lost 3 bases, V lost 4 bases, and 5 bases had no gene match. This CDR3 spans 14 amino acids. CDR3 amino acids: CASSSTGTGYEQYF. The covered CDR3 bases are TGTGCCAGCAGCTCAACCGGGACAGGCTACGAG.

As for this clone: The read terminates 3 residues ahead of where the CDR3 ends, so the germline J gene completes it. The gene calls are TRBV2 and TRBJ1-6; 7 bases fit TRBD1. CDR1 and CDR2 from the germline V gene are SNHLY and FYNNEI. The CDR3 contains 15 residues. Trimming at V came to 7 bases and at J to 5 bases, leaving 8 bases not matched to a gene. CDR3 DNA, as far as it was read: TGTGCCAGCAAGAATCAGGGGGACCATAATTCACCC. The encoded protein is CASKNQGDHNSP. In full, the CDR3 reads CASKNQGDHNSPLHF.

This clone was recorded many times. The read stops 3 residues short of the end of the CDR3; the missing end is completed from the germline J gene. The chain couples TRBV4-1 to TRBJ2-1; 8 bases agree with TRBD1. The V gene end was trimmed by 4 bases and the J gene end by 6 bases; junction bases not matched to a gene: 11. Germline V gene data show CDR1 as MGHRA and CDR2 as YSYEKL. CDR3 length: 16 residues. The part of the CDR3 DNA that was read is TGCGCCAGCAGCCTCGAACCGACAGGGGTAAGCAATGAG. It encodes CASSLEPTGVSNE. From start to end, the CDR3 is CASSLEPTGVSNEQFF.

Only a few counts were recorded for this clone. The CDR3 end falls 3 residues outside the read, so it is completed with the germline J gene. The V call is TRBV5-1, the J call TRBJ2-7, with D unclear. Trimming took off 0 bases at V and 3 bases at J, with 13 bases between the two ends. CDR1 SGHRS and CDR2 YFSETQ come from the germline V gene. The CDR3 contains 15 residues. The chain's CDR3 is CASSLAGLNIYEQYF. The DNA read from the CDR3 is TGCGCCAGCAGCTTGGCCGGGTTAAATATCTACGAG.

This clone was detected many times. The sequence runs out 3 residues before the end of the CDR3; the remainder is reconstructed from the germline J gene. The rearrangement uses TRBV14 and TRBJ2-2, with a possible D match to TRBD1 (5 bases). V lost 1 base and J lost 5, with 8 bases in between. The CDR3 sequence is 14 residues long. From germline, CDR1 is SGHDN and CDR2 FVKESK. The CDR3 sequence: CASSQVQGTGELFF. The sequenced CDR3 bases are TGTGCCAGCAGCCAAGTCCAGGGAACCGGGGAG.

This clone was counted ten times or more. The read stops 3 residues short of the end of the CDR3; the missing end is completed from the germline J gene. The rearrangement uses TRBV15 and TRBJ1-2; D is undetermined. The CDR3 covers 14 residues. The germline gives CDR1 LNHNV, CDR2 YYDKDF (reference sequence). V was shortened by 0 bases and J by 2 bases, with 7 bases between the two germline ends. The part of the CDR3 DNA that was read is TGTGCCACCAGCAGAGATAACGGGAACTATGGC. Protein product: CATSRDNGNYG. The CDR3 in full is CATSRDNGNYGYTF.

Incomplete CDR3 DNA: TGTGCCAGCTCTCCGGACATGGACTATGGC. It specifies CASSPDMDYG. The full CDR3 protein is CASSPDMDYGYTF. The rearrangement uses TRBV18 and TRBJ1-2, with D possibly matching TRBD1 (5 bases). The read gets to within 3 residues of the CDR3 end, and the germline J gene fills in the rest. V was pared by 6 bases and J by 3 bases, with 11 bases between. CDR1 and CDR2 (germline): KGHSH, LQKENI. This CDR3 is 13 amino acids long.

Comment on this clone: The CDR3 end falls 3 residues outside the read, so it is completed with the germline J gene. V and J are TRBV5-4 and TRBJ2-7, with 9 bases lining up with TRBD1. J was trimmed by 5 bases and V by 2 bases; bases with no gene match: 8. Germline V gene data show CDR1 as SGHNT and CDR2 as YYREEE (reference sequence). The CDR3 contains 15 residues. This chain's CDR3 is CASSFKSGQGHEQYF. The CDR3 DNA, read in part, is TGTGCCAGCAGCTTTAAGTCGGGACAGGGTCACGAG.

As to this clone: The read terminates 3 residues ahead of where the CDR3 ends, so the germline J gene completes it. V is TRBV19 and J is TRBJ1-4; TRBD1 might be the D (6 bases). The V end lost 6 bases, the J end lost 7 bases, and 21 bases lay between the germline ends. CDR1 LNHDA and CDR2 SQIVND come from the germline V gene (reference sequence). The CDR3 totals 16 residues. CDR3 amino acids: CASRERPGHSIEKLFF. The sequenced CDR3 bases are TGTGCCAGTAGAGAAAGACCGGGACATTCGATTGAAAAA. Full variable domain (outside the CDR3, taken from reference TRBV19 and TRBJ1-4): DGGITQSPKYLFRKEGQNVTLSCEQNLNHDAMYWYRQDPGQGLRLIYYSQIVNDFQKGDIAEGYSVSREKKESFPLTVTSAQKNPTAFYLCASRERPGHSIEKLFFGSGTQLSVL.

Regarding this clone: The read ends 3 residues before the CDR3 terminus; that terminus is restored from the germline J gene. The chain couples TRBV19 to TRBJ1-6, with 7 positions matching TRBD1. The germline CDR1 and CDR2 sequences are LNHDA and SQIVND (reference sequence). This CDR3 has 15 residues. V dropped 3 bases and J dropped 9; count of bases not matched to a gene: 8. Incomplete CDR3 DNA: TGTGCCAGTAGTATGTTGCAGGGGGAAGGTTCACCC. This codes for CASSMLQGEGSP. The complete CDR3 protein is CASSMLQGEGSPLHF. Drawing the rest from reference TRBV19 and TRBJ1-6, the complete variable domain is DGGITQSPKYLFRKEGQNVTLSCEQNLNHDAMYWYRQDPGQGLRLIYYSQIVNDFQKGDIAEGYSVSREKKESFPLTVTSAQKNPTAFYLCASSMLQGEGSPLHFGNGTRLTVT.

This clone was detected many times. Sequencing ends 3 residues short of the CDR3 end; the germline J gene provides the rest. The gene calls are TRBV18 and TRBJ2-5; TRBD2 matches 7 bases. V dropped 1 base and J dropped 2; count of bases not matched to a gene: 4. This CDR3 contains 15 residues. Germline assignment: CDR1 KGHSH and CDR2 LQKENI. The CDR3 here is CASSPLAGYQETQYF. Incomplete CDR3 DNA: TGTGCCAGCTCACCACTAGCGGGCTATCAAGAGACC. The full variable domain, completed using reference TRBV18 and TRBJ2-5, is NAGVMQNPRHLVRRRGQEARLRCSPMKGHSHVYWYRQLPEEGLKFMVYLQKENIIDESGMPKERFSAEFPKEGPSILRIQQVVRGDSAAYFCASSPLAGYQETQYFGPGTRLLVL.

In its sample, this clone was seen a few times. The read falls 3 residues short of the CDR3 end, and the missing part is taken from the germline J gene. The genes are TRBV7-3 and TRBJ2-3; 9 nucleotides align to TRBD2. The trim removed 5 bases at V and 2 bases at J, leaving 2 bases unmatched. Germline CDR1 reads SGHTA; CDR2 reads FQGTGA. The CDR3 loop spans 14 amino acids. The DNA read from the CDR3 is TGTGCCAGCAGCCCTAGCGGGGCCACAGATACG. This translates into CASSPSGATDT. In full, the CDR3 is CASSPSGATDTQYF.

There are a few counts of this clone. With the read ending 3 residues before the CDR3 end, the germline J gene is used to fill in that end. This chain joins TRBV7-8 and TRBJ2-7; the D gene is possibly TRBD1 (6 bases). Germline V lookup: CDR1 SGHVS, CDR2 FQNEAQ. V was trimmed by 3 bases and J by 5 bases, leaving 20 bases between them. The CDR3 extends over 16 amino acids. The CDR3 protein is CASSFETGFQENEQYF. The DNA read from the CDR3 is TGTGCCAGCAGCTTCGAAACAGGGTTCCAAGAAAACGAG.

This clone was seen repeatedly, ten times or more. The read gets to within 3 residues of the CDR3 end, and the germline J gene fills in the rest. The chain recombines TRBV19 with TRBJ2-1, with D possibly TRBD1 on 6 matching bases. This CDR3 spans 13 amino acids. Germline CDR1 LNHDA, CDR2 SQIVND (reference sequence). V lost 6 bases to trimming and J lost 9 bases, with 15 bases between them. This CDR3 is CASSTRTDSEQFF. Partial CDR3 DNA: TGTGCCAGTAGCACGAGGACAGACTCTGAG.

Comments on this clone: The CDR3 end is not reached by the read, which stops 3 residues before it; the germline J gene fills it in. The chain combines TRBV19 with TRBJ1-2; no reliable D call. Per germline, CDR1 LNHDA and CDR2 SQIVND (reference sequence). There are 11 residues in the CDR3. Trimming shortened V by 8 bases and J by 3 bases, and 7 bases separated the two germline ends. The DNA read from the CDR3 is TGTGCCAGTGGCAAGGACTATGGC. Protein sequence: CASGKDYG. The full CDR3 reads CASGKDYGYTF.

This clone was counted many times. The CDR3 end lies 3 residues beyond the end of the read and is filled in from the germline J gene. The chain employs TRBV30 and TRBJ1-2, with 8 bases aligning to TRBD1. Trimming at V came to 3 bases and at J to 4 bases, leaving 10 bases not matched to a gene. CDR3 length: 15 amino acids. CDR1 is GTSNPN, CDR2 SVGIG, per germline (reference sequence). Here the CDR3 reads CAWSHGQGTLYGYTF. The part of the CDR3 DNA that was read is TGTGCCTGGAGCCACGGACAGGGCACCCTCTATGGC.